The 3 T cell receptor beta chains in this list originate from one sample, sequenced in a study of OX40 agonist ivuxolimab in advanced cancers. Sequenced by immunoSEQ multiplex PCR; TCRdb stores in-frame clones only, minus some. The table lists 70,000 or so clones, approximately 80% of them singletons, with 1.2% in the top ten. Source: CD4+ or CD8+ T cells sorted from blood, taken in a trial of the OX40 agonist ivuxolimab. The origin of the receptors is an adult with an advanced solid tumor such as melanoma, head and neck, liver or kidney cancer.

This rearrangement joins TRBV6-5 to TRBJ2-7, with D maybe TRBD2 (5 bases). The CDR3 has 11 residues. V lost 8 bases and J 3 bases, leaving 8 bases between the germline ends. Per germline, CDR1 MNHEY and CDR2 SVGAGI. The CDR3 reads CASGRGYEQYF. In DNA, the CDR3 is TGTGCCAGCGGTCGGGGCTACGAGCAGTACTTC.

The chain is built from TRBV2 and TRBJ1-1; tentatively, D is TRBD1 (6 bases). The germline V and J ends were trimmed by 0 bases and 7 bases, with 21 bases remaining between them. The CDR3 contains 17 residues. From germline, CDR1 is SNHLY and CDR2 FYNNEI. The chain's CDR3 is CASSEALSGGAQDEAFF. In DNA form, the CDR3 reads TGTGCCAGCAGTGAAGCGCTCTCGGGGGGGGCGCAGGATGAAGCTTTCTTT.

The chain joins TRBV5-4 to TRBJ2-3; D unresolved. Germline CDR1 SGHNT, CDR2 YYREEE (reference sequence). The CDR3 covers 13 residues. The germline V and J ends were trimmed by 0 bases and 4 bases, with 6 bases remaining between them. The CDR3 DNA reads TGTGCCAGCAGCTTGGCTTTAGCAGATACGCAGTATTTT. Its translation is CASSLALADTQYF.